The next 5 T cell receptor beta chains were all read from a single sample in a study of blood T cell repertoires in COVID-19. TCRdb's copy holds only in-frame clones and misses some; the assay was immunoSEQ multiplex PCR. Counted here are over 300,000 clones, nearly 90% occurring once; the ten biggest clones make up approximately 5%. Sequenced material: PBMCs or T cells enriched from blood (not recorded which). These receptors all stem from a woman aged 25 to 39 who had recovered from COVID-19.

This chain links TRBV19 with TRBJ2-7; D possibly corresponds to TRBD2 (5 bases). In germline, CDR1 is LNHDA, CDR2 SQIVND (reference sequence). Trimming removed 5 bases from V and 5 bases from J, with 13 bases in between. The CDR3 has 13 amino acids. This chain's CDR3 is CASSAGSGNEQYF. CDR3 in DNA: TGTGCCAGTAGTGCTGGGTCGGGAAACGAGCAGTACTTC.

The rearrangement joins TRBV11-1 to TRBJ2-1, with 8 bases fitting TRBD2. Losses at the gene ends were 2 bases for V and 4 bases for J; bases not matched to a gene: 7. Germline V gene sequence: CDR1 SGHAT, CDR2 FQDESV (reference sequence). CDR3 length equals 16 residues. The CDR3 protein is CASSLPGGGLYNEQFF. CDR3 DNA: TGTGCCAGCAGCTTACCGGGAGGGGGGCTTTACAATGAGCAGTTCTTC.

V usage is TRBV25-1 and J usage is TRBJ1-5, with D uncertain. The CDR3 has 14 amino acids. The germline V gene encodes CDR1 MGHDK and CDR2 SYGVNS. Trimming left V 1 base short and J 0 bases short, with 4 bases between. The CDR3 DNA reads TGTGCCAGCAGTGAATCGGGTAGCAATCAGCCCCAGCATTTT. This encodes CASSESGSNQPQHF.

The chain employs TRBV30 and TRBJ1-2; tentative D call: TRBD1 (6 bases). Trimming took 7 bases from V and 6 from J, leaving 15 bases between them. Per the germline V gene, CDR1 is GTSNPN and CDR2 is SVGIG (reference sequence). The length of the CDR3 is 12 residues. CDR3 loop: CASPGESNGYTF. The CDR3, as DNA: TGTGCCTCCCCAGGGGAGTCGAATGGCTACACCTTC. The full variable domain, its missing parts supplied by reference TRBV30 and TRBJ1-2, is SQTIHQWPATLVQPVGSPLSLECTVEGTSNPNLYWYRQAAGRGLQLLFYSVGIGQISSEVPQNLSASRPQDRQFILSSKKLLLSDSGFYLCASPGESNGYTFGSGTRLTVV.

V is TRBV30 and J is TRBJ1-5; TRBD1 matches 8 bases. CDR1 is GTSNPN and CDR2 is SVGIG in the germline V gene (reference sequence). Losses at the gene ends were 0 bases for V and 0 bases for J; bases not matched to a gene: 13. The CDR3 is 19 amino acids. Written as DNA, the CDR3 is TGTGCCTGGAGTGTACGTGGGCAGGGGGCCTATCATAGCAATCAGCCCCAGCATTTT. It encodes CAWSVRGQGAYHSNQPQHF.